Listed below are T cell receptor beta chains from one sample, sequenced in a study of blood T cell repertoires in COVID-19. Clones were read by immunoSEQ multiplex PCR, and TCRdb kept only the in-frame ones, dropping some. The data hold fewer than 200,000 clones, with roughly 90% observed a single time. Sequenced: peripheral blood. The receptors stem from a woman aged 60-75 years who had recovered from COVID-19. Both conserved end residues are part of each CDR3. A D gene is named only where the DNA matches it firmly. Size is omitted from some rows. Given values are once, few, many or a class for expanded clones.

d_call j_call clone_size v_call cdr3_aa cdr3_nt
NA TRBJ2-3 NA TRBV13 CASSFSAGSTDTQYF TGTGCCAGCAGCTTCTCCGCGGGGAGCACAGATACGCAGTATTTT
TRBD1 TRBJ1-2 NA TRBV5-4 CASSLGGGQGSGYTF TGTGCCAGCAGCTTGGGCGGCGGACAGGGCTCTGGCTACACCTTC
TRBD1 TRBJ1-2 NA TRBV11-2 CASSRIQGAGGYTF TGTGCCAGCAGCCGAATCCAGGGGGCCGGAGGCTACACCTTC
NA TRBJ2-5 NA TRBV18 CASSPTSLAQETQYF TGTGCCAGCTCACCAACATCTCTCGCCCAAGAGACCCAGTACTTC
NA TRBJ1-2 NA TRBV24-1 CATSDSDTRRANYGYTF TGTGCCACCAGTGATTCGGACACCCGTCGCGCTAACTATGGCTACACCTTC
TRBD2 TRBJ2-1 NA TRBV11-3 CASSRGTSSNEQFF TGTGCCAGCAGCCGCGGGACTAGCTCCAATGAGCAGTTCTTC
NA TRBJ1-2 NA TRBV30 CAWSATEGYTF TGTGCCTGGAGTGCGACAGAGGGCTACACCTTC
TRBD1 TRBJ1-1 few TRBV19 CASRQGAQNTEAFF TGTGCCAGTAGACAGGGGGCGCAGAACACTGAAGCTTTCTTT
TRBD2 TRBJ2-2 NA TRBV5-1 CASSPSGDTGELFF TGCGCCAGCAGCCCTAGCGGGGACACCGGGGAGCTGTTTTTT
NA TRBJ2-1 NA TRBV14 CASSRPGDNEQFF TGTGCCAGCAGCCGGCCAGGGGACAATGAGCAGTTCTTC
TRBD2 TRBJ2-5 NA TRBV28 CASVAGGLRETQYF TGTGCCAGCGTTGCGGGGGGGCTAAGAGAGACCCAGTACTTC
NA TRBJ2-1 NA TRBV3-1/TRBV3-2 CASSQVQGWYNEQFF TGTGCCAGCAGCCAAGTCCAGGGATGGTACAATGAGCAGTTCTTC
TRBD2 TRBJ2-1 NA TRBV28 CASSSAGGMYNEQFF TGTGCCAGCAGTTCAGCGGGGGGAATGTACAATGAGCAGTTCTTC
TRBD1 TRBJ1-6 NA TRBV5-3 CARSGGTAYNSPLHF TGTGCCAGAAGCGGGGGGACAGCCTATAATTCACCCCTCCACTTT
TRBD1 TRBJ1-1 NA TRBV28 CASSPGTADYTEAFF TGTGCCAGCAGTCCTGGGACAGCTGATTACACTGAAGCTTTCTTT
TRBD2 TRBJ2-7 NA TRBV6-2/TRBV6-3 CASSQEAGGYEQYF TGTGCCAGCAGTCAGGAAGCGGGAGGCTACGAGCAGTACTTC
TRBD1 TRBJ2-1 NA TRBV7-2 CASSRRQGGANEQFF TGTGCCAGCAGCAGACGACAGGGGGGGGCCAATGAGCAGTTCTTC
NA TRBJ1-5 NA TRBV18 CASSKRDINQPQHF TGTGCCAGCTCAAAACGGGACATAAATCAGCCCCAGCATTTT
NA TRBJ2-3 NA TRBV7-9 CASSLLFTDTQYF TGTGCCAGCAGCTTACTATTCACAGATACGCAGTATTTT
NA TRBJ1-1 NA TRBV3-1/TRBV3-2 CASSQEGAGNTEAFF TGTGCCAGCAGCCAAGAAGGAGCGGGGAACACTGAAGCTTTCTTT
NA TRBJ2-1 NA TRBV18 CASSRTANEQFF TGTGCCAGCTCACGAACAGCTAATGAGCAGTTCTTC
NA TRBJ2-3 NA TRBV5-1 CASSLMGRPSTDTQYF TGCGCCAGCAGCCTGATGGGGAGGCCCAGCACAGATACGCAGTATTTT
TRBD1 TRBJ2-5 NA TRBV25-1 CASWDRGQETQYF TGTGCCAGCTGGGACAGGGGCCAAGAGACCCAGTACTTC
NA TRBJ2-5 NA TRBV25-1 CASSDGRGGETQYF TGTGCCAGCAGTGACGGCAGGGGTGGGGAGACCCAGTACTTC
TRBD1 TRBJ2-2 NA TRBV5-1 CASSLDAGGATGELFF TGCGCCAGCAGCTTGGACGCAGGGGGCGCGACCGGGGAGCTGTTTTTT
NA TRBJ2-6 NA TRBV5-1 CASYLEEYSGANVLTF TGCGCCAGCTACTTAGAAGAATATTCTGGGGCCAACGTCCTGACTTTC
NA TRBJ1-1 NA TRBV6-5 CASRQGEYTEAFF TGTGCCAGCAGACAGGGAGAGTACACTGAAGCTTTCTTT
NA TRBJ1-2 NA TRBV5-1 CASSLSIEDGYTF TGCGCCAGCAGCCTTAGTATCGAAGATGGCTACACCTTC
NA TRBJ1-2 NA TRBV5-1 CASSTTLGGYGYTF TGCGCCAGCAGCACAACTCTGGGAGGCTATGGCTACACCTTC
NA TRBJ1-2 once TRBV6-5 CASREGLNYGYTF TGTGCCAGCAGGGAGGGCCTTAACTATGGCTACACCTTC
TRBD1 TRBJ1-2 once TRBV2 CASRGTGGAYGYTF TGTGCCAGCAGGGGGACAGGGGGCGCCTATGGCTACACCTTC
TRBD1 TRBJ1-1 NA TRBV5-6 CASSYNRGTAFF TGTGCCAGCAGTTATAACAGGGGAACGGCTTTCTTT
TRBD2 TRBJ2-3 NA TRBV15 CATSVRLAGTDTQYF TGTGCCACCAGCGTTAGACTAGCGGGCACAGATACGCAGTATTTT
TRBD1 TRBJ1-1 NA TRBV6-5 CASSLGTGRLEAFF TGTGCCAGCAGTTTAGGGACAGGAAGACTTGAAGCTTTCTTT
NA TRBJ2-3 once TRBV6-1 CASSELLSQLTGTQYF TGTGCCAGCAGTGAATTACTCTCCCAGTTGACTGGGACGCAGTATTTT
TRBD1 TRBJ1-1 NA TRBV5-1 CASSYQTGGNTEAFF TGCGCCAGCAGTTACCAGACAGGGGGGAACACTGAAGCTTTCTTT
NA TRBJ1-1 few TRBV3-1/TRBV3-2 CASSLSNRAEAFF TGTGCCAGCAGCCTCTCAAACAGGGCTGAAGCTTTCTTT
NA TRBJ1-6 once TRBV28 CASRGGANSPLHF TGTGCCAGCAGGGGGGGGGCCAATTCACCCCTCCACTTT
NA TRBJ2-1 NA TRBV5-1 CASSVITGNSYNEQFF TGCGCCAGCAGCGTGATTACAGGGAACTCCTACAATGAGCAGTTCTTC
TRBD2 TRBJ2-5 NA TRBV5-3 CARSFRGPNHSGARLAGFGETQYF TGTGCCAGAAGCTTTCGTGGTCCAAATCACAGTGGAGCAAGACTAGCGGGATTTGGGGAGACCCAGTACTTC
TRBD1 TRBJ2-7 NA TRBV6-5 CASGRDRGREQYF TGTGCCAGTGGACGGGACAGGGGGCGCGAGCAGTACTTC
NA TRBJ2-5 NA TRBV7-2 CASSLGTGKETQYF TGTGCCAGCAGCTTAGGAACAGGAAAGGAGACCCAGTACTTC
NA TRBJ1-6 once TRBV4-2 CASSQDGQGPYSPLHF TGTGCCAGCAGCCAAGATGGTCAGGGTCCCTATTCACCCCTCCACTTT
NA TRBJ2-2 NA TRBV3-1/TRBV3-2 CASSQTVTGELFF TGTGCCAGCAGCCAAACTGTAACCGGGGAGCTGTTTTTT
NA TRBJ2-1 NA TRBV5-1 CASSLATGHNEQFF TGCGCCAGCAGCTTGGCGACAGGACACAATGAGCAGTTCTTC
NA TRBJ2-1 few TRBV7-2 CASSLAYDSYNEQFF TGTGCCAGCAGCTTAGCTTACGACAGCTACAATGAGCAGTTCTTC
NA TRBJ2-1 NA TRBV5-4 CASSVPQGYNEQFF TGTGCCAGCAGCGTACCACAGGGTTACAATGAGCAGTTCTTC